The source of this T cell receptor beta chain is a study of cytomegalovirus exposure and HLA in healthy donors. The PCR employed 60 Vbeta primers together with 13 Jbeta primers. Data came from immunoSEQ multiplex PCR; TCRdb stores just in-frame clones and leaves some out. The table shows about 82,000 clones, with 74% occurring only once. The study, taken as a whole, reports: On later analysis, the bulk of CMV-associated TCR beta chains appeared to be HLA-restricted. TCR beta chain V- and J-gene trimming was linked, in a later analysis, to a missense variant in DCLRE1C.

Germline loops: CDR1 MNHNS, CDR2 SASEGT. The V segment lost 8 bases and the J segment 1 base; nucleotides outside the gene matches: 10. This CDR3 contains 15 residues. Points on this clone: Its antigen is not known.

The chain recombines TRBV6-1 with TRBJ2-7, with 8 bases that match TRBD2. The sequencing sample was made of PBMCs. This TCR derives from a man younger than 45 in good health and CMV-seropositive. The DNA for the CDR3 is TGTGCCAGCTCCTCCGGGGGGGTTTTGTCCTACGAGCAGTACTTC. The encoded protein is CASSSGGVLSYEQYF.